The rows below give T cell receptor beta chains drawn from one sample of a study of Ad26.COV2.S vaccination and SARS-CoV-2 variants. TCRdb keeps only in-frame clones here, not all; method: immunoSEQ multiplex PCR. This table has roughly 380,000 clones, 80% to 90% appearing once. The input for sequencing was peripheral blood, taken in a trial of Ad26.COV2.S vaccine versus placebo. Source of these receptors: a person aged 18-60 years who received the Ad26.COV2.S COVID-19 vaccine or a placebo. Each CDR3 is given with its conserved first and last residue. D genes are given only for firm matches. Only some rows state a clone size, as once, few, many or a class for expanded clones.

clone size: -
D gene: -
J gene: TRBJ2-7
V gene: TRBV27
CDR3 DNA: TGTGCCAGCGGGCCTGGCAGGGAGGAGCAGTACTTC
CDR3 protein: CASGPGREEQYF

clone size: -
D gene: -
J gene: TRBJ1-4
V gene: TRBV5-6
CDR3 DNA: TGTGCCAGCAGCTTGAGTACGGGGAATAATGAAAAACTGTTTTTT
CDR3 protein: CASSLSTGNNEKLFF

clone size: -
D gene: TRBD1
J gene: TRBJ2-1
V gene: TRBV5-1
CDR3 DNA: TGCGCCAGTTGGACAGGGGGCTTGGATGAGCAGTTCTTC
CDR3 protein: CASWTGGLDEQFF

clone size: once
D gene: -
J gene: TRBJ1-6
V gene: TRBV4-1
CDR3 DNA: TGCGCCAGCAGCCAAGATACGACAAGGATTTCCAATTCACCCCTCCACTTT
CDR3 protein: CASSQDTTRISNSPLHF

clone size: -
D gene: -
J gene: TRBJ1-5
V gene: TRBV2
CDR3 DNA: TGTGCCAGCAGCGCCGGGACTTTCAATCAGCCCCAGCATTTT
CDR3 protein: CASSAGTFNQPQHF

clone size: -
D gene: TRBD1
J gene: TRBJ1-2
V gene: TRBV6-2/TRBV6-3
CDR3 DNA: TGTGCCAGCAGTTACGACAGGGGCCGATTGAGGATTTATGGCTACACCTTC
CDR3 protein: CASSYDRGRLRIYGYTF

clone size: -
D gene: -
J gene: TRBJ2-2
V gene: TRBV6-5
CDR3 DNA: TGTGCCAGCACCTTGGAGGGGGGCGGAACCGGGGAGCTGTTTTTT
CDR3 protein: CASTLEGGGTGELFF

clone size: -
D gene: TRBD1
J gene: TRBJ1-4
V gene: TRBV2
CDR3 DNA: TGTGCCAGCAGATACAGCCAGGGGGACGAAAAACTGTTTTTT
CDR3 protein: CASRYSQGDEKLFF

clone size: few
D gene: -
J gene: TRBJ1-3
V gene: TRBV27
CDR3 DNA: TGTGCCAGCTCTAACGCAGGGAACGGAAACACCATATATTTT
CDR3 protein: CASSNAGNGNTIYF

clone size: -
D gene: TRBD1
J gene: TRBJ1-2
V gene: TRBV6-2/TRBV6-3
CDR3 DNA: TGTGCCAGCAGTTACCCCGGACAGGGCGACTATGGCTACACCTTC
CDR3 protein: CASSYPGQGDYGYTF

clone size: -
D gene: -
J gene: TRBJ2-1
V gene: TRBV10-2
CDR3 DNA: TGCGCCAGCAGTGAGTCGAGGCAGGGGTGGAATGAGCAGTTCTTC
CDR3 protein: CASSESRQGWNEQFF

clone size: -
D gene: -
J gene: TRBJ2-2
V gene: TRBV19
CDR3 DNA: TGTGCCAGTAGTATACTTAGACGCACCGGGGAGCTGTTTTTT
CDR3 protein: CASSILRRTGELFF